The next 10 T cell receptor beta chains were all read from a single sample in a study of cytomegalovirus exposure and HLA in healthy donors. In the PCR, 60 Vbeta and 13 Jbeta primers were used. Measured with immunoSEQ multiplex PCR; TCRdb has only the in-frame clones, and not every one. This sample carries about 200,000 clones, 79% of them seen once, and the ten largest clones take 1.7%. Sequencing input: PBMCs. The receptors stem from a man aged 50-59 years in good health and CMV-seronegative.

The CDR3 here is CSVEVTSGSRTDTQYF. CDR3 DNA sequence: TGCAGCGTTGAAGTGACTAGCGGGAGCCGCACAGATACGCAGTATTTT. This chain links TRBV29-1 with TRBJ2-3; 12 positions agree with TRBD2. V lost 1 base and J lost 1; bases outside the gene matches: 3. The length of the CDR3 is 16 residues. In germline, CDR1 is SQVTM, CDR2 ANQGSEA.

This chain links TRBV11-2 with TRBJ1-4; tentative D call: TRBD1 (6 bases). Trimming shortened V by 5 bases and J by 4 bases, and 14 bases separated the two germline ends. The CDR3 spans 15 residues. Germline CDR1 SGHAT, CDR2 FQNNGV. CDR3 sequence: CASSPQGGYNEKLFF. In nucleotides, the CDR3 is TGTGCCAGCAGCCCACAAGGGGGTTATAATGAAAAACTGTTTTTT. The full variable domain, in which reference TRBV11-2 and TRBJ1-4 provide the parts outside the CDR3, is EAGVAQSPRYKIIEKRQSVAFWCNPISGHATLYWYQQILGQGPKLLIQFQNNGVVDDSQLPKDRFSAERLKGVDSTLKIQPAKLEDSAVYLCASSPQGGYNEKLFFGSGTQLSVL.

The chain recombines TRBV6-4 with TRBJ1-6, with 7 bases that match TRBD1. Germline CDR1 reads MRHNA; CDR2 reads SNTAGT. This CDR3 has 14 residues. Unmatched junction bases numbered 4, after V lost 2 bases and J lost 9 bases. CDR3 sequence reads: CASSDRGRFSPLHF. Written as DNA, the CDR3 is TGTGCCAGCAGTGACAGGGGGCGGTTTTCACCCCTCCACTTT.

This clone appeared once. V usage is TRBV30 and J usage is TRBJ2-7; 9 bases agree with TRBD1. From germline, CDR1 is GTSNPN and CDR2 SVGIG (reference sequence). The V and J ends lost 6 bases and 2 bases, in that order; junction bases with no gene match: 11. The CDR3 consists of 15 residues. For the CDR3, the DNA is TGTGCCTGCTTGAAACAGGGGGCGCAAACCTACGAGCAGTACTTC. Its translation is CACLKQGAQTYEQYF.

This chain connects TRBV11-2 to TRBJ2-5, with unresolved D. This CDR3 region has 13 residues. Trimming left V 5 bases short and J 11 bases short, with 18 bases between. Germline V gene sequence: CDR1 SGHAT, CDR2 FQNNGV. The CDR3 sequence: CASSPYPGGPQYF. CDR3 nucleotide sequence: TGTGCCAGCAGCCCCTACCCTGGCGGCCCTCAGTACTTC.

The rearrangement links TRBV4-1 to TRBJ2-6; 9 bases line up with TRBD1. CDR3 length: 16 residues. With V trimmed by 4 bases and J by 2 bases, 3 bases remained unmatched. Looked up from germline, CDR1 is MGHRA and CDR2 is YSYEKL. CDR3 in amino acids: CASSPDRGTGANVLTF. CDR3 bases: TGCGCCAGCAGCCCAGACAGGGGGACTGGGGCCAACGTCCTGACTTTC.

This clone occurred a few times. The genes are TRBV6-5 and TRBJ2-1, with 9 positions matching TRBD2. In germline, CDR1 is MNHEY, CDR2 SVGAGI. This CDR3 is built from 15 residues. With 6 bases clipped from V and 5 bases from J, the junction kept 8 bases outside the gene matches. The chain's CDR3 is CASSPSSGTNNEQFF. CDR3 nucleotide sequence: TGTGCCAGCAGCCCCTCTAGCGGGACAAACAATGAGCAGTTCTTC.

This chain links TRBV5-1 with TRBJ1-2; no clear D gene. Looked up from germline, CDR1 is SGHRS and CDR2 is YFSETQ. The CDR3 contains 14 residues. Between the trimmed V and J ends, which lost 4 bases and 5 bases, there was a span of 15 bases. CDR3: CASSLDGNYYGYTF. In DNA, the CDR3 is TGCGCCAGCAGCCTCGACGGGAACTATTATGGCTACACCTTC.

This clone has a single count. The chain couples TRBV6-1 to TRBJ1-5; D gene unclear. The CDR3 has 15 residues. V lost 4 bases to trimming and J lost 0 bases, with 10 bases between them. CDR1 is MNHNS, CDR2 SASEGT, per germline. The chain's CDR3 is CASSGPTSSNQPQHF. The CDR3 DNA reads as TGTGCCAGCAGTGGACCGACAAGTAGCAATCAGCCCCAGCATTTT.

V gene TRBV19 combines with J gene TRBJ1-3; D is undetermined. Germline CDR1 and CDR2: LNHDA and SQIVND (reference sequence). This CDR3 contains 12 residues. Trimming stripped 8 bases from V and 4 bases from J, with 9 bases between. CDR3 in amino acids: CASRTPGNTIYF. The CDR3 coding sequence is TGTGCCAGTCGGACTCCGGGAAACACCATATATTTT.